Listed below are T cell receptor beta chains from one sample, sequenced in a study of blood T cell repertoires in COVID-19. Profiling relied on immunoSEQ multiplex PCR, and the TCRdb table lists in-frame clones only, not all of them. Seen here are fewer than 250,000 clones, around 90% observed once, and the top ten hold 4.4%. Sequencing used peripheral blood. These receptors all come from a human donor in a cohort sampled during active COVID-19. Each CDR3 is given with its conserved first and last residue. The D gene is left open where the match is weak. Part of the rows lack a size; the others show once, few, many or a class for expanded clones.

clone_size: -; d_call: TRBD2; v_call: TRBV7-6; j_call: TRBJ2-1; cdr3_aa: CASSRDTRTSGSHTLNEQFF; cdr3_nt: TGTGCCAGCAGCCGAGACACTAGGACTAGCGGGAGTCATACCCTCAATGAGCAGTTCTTC
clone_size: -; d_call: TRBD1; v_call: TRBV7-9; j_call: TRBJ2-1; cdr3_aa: CASSSGTGIREQFF; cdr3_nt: TGTGCCAGCAGCTCCGGGACAGGGATCCGCGAGCAGTTCTTC
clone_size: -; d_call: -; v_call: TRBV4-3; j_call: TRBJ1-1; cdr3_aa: CASSQEYNMNTEAFF; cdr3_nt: TGCGCCAGCAGCCAAGAGTACAACATGAACACTGAAGCTTTCTTT
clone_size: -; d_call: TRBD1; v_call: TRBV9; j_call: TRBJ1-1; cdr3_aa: CASSNRGEAEAFF; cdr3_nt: TGTGCCAGCAGCAACAGGGGGGAGGCTGAAGCTTTCTTT
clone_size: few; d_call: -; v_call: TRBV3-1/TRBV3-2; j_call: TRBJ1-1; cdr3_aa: CASRHQENTEAFF; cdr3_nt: TGTGCCAGCAGACACCAGGAGAACACTGAAGCTTTCTTT
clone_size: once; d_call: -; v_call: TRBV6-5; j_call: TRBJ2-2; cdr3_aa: CASGTTGELFF; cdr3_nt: TGTGCCAGCGGGACAACCGGGGAGCTGTTTTTT
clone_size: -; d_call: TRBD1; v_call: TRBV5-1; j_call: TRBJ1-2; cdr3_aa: CASSEGQGYGYTF; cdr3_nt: TGCGCCAGCAGCGAGGGACAGGGCTATGGCTACACCTTC
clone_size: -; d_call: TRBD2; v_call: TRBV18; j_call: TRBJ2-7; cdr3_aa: CASSPPGLAGGEQYF; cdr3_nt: TGTGCCAGCTCACCCCCGGGACTAGCGGGGGGCGAGCAGTACTTC
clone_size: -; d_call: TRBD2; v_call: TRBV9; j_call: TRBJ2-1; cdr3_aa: CASSYGLEYNEQFF; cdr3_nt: TGTGCCAGCAGCTATGGACTAGAATACAATGAGCAGTTCTTC
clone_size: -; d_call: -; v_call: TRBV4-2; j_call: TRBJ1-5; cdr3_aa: CASSQVTGSSNQPQHF; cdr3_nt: TGTGCCAGCAGCCAAGTTACGGGATCTAGCAATCAGCCCCAGCATTTT
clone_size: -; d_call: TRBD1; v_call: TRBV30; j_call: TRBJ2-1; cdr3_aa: CAWSVGGTGIVEQFF; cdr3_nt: TGTGCCTGGAGCGTCGGCGGGACAGGGATAGTTGAGCAGTTCTTC
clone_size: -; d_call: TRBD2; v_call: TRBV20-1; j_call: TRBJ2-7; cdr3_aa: CSASLGSGVAGGNEQYF; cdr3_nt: TGCAGTGCTAGTTTGGGATCCGGGGTAGCGGGGGGGAACGAGCAGTACTTC
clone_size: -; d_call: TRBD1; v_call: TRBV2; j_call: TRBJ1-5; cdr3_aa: CASGGQGGQPQHF; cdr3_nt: TGTGCCAGCGGCGGACAGGGGGGTCAGCCCCAGCATTTT
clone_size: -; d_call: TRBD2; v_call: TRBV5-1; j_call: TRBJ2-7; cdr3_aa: CASSFQPADTSGSHEQYF; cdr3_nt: TGCGCCAGCAGCTTCCAACCAGCCGATACTAGCGGGAGCCACGAGCAGTACTTC
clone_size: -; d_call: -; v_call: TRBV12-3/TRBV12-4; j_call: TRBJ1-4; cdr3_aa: CASRPGTEKLFF; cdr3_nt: TGTGCCAGCAGGCCCGGGACAGAAAAACTGTTTTTT
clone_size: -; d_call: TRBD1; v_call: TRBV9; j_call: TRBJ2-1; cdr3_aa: CASSPTGAPYNEQFF; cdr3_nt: TGTGCCAGCAGCCCCACAGGGGCCCCCTACAATGAGCAGTTCTTC
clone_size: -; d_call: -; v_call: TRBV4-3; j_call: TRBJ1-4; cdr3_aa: CASSQDPDLTNEKLFF; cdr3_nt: TGCGCCAGCAGCCAAGATCCGGACTTAACTAATGAAAAACTGTTTTTT
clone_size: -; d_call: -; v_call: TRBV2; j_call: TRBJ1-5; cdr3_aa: CASSAQTGLGGQPQHF; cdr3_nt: TGTGCCAGCAGTGCCCAGACAGGTTTGGGTGGTCAGCCCCAGCATTTT
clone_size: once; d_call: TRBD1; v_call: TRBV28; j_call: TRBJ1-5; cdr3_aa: CASSSGQLRAQPQHF; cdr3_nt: TGTGCCAGCAGCTCGGGACAGTTGCGTGCTCAGCCCCAGCATTTT
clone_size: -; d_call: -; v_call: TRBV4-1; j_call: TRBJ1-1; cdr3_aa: CASSPGFTEAFF; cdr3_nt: TGCGCCAGCAGCCCAGGGTTCACTGAAGCTTTCTTT
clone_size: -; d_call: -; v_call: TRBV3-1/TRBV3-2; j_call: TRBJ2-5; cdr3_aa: CASSQGTYGYQETQYF; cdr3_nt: TGTGCCAGCAGCCAAGGGACATATGGGTACCAAGAGACCCAGTACTTC
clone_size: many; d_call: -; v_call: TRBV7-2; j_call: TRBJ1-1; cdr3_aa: CASSLGTSNTEAFF; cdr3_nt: TGTGCCAGCAGCCTAGGGACATCGAACACTGAAGCTTTCTTT
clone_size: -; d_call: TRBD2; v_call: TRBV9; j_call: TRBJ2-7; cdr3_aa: CASTSKGLAGVFEQYF; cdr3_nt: TGTGCCAGCACTTCAAAGGGACTAGCGGGAGTCTTCGAGCAGTACTTC
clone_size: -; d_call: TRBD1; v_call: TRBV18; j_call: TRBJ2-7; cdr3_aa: CASSDPGTGVYEQYF; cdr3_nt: TGTGCCAGCTCAGACCCCGGGACAGGGGTTTACGAGCAGTACTTC
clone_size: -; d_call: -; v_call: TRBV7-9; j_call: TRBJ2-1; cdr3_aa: CASSSGNRVFNEQFF; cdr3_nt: TGTGCCAGCAGCTCGGGGAACAGGGTCTTCAATGAGCAGTTCTTC
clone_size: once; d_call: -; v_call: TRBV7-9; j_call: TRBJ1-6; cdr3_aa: CASSQLTRYNSPLHF; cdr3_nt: TGTGCCAGCAGCCAGTTGACAAGATATAATTCACCCCTCCACTTT
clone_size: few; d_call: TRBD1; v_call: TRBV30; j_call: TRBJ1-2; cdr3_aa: CAWSNAGGNGYTF; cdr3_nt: TGTGCCTGGAGTAACGCAGGGGGAAATGGCTACACCTTC
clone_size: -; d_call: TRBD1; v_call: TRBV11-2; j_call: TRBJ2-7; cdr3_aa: CASSLGQSFEQYF; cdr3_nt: TGTGCCAGCAGCCTGGGACAGAGCTTCGAGCAGTACTTC
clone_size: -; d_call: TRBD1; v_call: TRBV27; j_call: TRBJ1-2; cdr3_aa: CASSLRGQGAAYGYTF; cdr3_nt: TGTGCCAGCAGTTTAAGGGGACAGGGGGCAGCCTATGGCTACACCTTC
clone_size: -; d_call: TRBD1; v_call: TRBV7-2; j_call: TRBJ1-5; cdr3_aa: CASSLGQGVRPQHF; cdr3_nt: TGTGCCAGCAGCTTGGGACAGGGCGTTAGGCCCCAGCATTTT
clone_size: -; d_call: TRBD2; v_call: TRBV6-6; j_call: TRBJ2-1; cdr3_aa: CASSRSQTSGGREQFF; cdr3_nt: TGTGCCAGCAGTCGCTCCCAGACTAGCGGGGGACGTGAGCAGTTCTTC
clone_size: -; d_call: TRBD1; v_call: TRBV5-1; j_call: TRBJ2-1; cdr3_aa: CASSLGVTGDNEQFF; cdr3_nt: TGCGCCAGCAGCTTGGGGGTGACAGGGGACAATGAGCAGTTCTTC
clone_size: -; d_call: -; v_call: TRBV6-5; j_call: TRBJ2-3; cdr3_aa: CASRAGVVSTDTQYF; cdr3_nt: TGTGCCAGCAGGGCCGGGGTAGTTAGCACAGATACGCAGTATTTT
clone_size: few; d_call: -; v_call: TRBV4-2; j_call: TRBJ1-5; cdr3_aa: CASSQDMRGNQPQHF; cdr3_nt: TGTGCCAGCAGCCAAGATATGAGGGGCAATCAGCCCCAGCATTTT
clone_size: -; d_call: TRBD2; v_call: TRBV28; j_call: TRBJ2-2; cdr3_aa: CASGIGGASNTGELFF; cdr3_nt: TGTGCCAGCGGAATCGGGGGGGCGTCAAACACCGGGGAGCTGTTTTTT
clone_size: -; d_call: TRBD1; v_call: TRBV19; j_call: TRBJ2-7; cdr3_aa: CASSKPGQGAYEQYF; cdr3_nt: TGTGCCAGTAGCAAACCGGGACAGGGGGCTTACGAGCAGTACTTC
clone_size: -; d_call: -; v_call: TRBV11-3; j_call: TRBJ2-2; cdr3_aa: CASSRGGGTGELFF; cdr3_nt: TGTGCCAGCAGCAGAGGGGGGGGTACCGGGGAGCTGTTTTTT
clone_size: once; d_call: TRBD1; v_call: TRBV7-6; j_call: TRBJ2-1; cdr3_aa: CASSPRQGVSEQFF; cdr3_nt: TGTGCCAGCAGCCCCCGACAGGGTGTAAGTGAGCAGTTCTTC
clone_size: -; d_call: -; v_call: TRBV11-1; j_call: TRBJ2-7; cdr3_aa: CASSSRSSYEQYF; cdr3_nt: TGTGCCAGCAGCTCTCGGAGCTCTTACGAGCAGTACTTC
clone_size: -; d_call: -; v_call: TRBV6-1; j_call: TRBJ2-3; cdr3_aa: CASSEVSGTQYF; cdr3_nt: TGTGCCAGCAGTGAAGTTAGCGGTACGCAGTATTTT
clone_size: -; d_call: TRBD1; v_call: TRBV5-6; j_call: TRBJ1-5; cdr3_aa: CASSSGDRGNQPQHF; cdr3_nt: TGTGCCAGCAGCTCCGGGGACAGGGGCAATCAGCCCCAGCATTTT
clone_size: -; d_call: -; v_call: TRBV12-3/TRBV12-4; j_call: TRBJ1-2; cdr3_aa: CASSPGYGYTF; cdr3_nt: TGTGCCAGCAGCCCAGGTTACGGCTACACCTTC
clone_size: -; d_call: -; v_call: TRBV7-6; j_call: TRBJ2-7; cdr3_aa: CASTPTEESAYEQYF; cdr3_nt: TGTGCCAGCACCCCAACTGAGGAGAGTGCCTACGAGCAGTACTTC
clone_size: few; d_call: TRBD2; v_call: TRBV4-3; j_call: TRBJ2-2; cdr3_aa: CASSFGLGPGELFF; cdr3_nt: TGCGCCAGCAGCTTCGGACTAGGCCCCGGGGAGCTGTTTTTT
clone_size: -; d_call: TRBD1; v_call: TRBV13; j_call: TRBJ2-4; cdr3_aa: CASSIRQGADVQYF; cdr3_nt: TGTGCCAGCAGCATACGACAGGGCGCTGACGTGCAATACTTC